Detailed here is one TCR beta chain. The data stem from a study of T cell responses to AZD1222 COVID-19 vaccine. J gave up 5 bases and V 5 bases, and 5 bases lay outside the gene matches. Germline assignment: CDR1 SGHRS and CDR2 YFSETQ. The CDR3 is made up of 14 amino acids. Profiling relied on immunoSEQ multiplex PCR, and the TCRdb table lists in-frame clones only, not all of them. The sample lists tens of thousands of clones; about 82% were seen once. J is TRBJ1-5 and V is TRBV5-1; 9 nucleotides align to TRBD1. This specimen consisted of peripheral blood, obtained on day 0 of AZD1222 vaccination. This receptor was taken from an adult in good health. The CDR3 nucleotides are TGCGCCAGCAGTCCGGGACAGGGCGATCAGCCCCAGCATTTT. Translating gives CASSPGQGDQPQHF. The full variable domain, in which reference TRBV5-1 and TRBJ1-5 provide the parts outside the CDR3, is KAGVTQTPRYLIKTRGQQVTLSCSPISGHRSVSWYQQTPGQGLQFLFEYFSETQRNKGNFPGRFSGRQFSNSRSEMNVSTLELGDSALYLCASSPGQGDQPQHFGDGTRLSIL.